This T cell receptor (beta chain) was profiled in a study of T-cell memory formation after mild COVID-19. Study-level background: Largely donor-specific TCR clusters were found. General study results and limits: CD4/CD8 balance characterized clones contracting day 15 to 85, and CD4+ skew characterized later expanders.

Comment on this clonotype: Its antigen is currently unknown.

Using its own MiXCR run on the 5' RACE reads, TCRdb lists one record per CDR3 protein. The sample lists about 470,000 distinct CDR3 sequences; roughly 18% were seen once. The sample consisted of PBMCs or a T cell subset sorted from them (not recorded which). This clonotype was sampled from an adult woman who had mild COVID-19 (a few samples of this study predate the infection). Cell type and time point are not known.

In nucleotides, the CDR3 is TGTGCCAGCAGTTCGGACGCTTACGAGCAGTACTTC. Amino acids: CASSSDAYEQYF. The chain joins TRBV7-9 to TRBJ2-7; D is uncertain. This CDR3 region has 12 residues. In germline, CDR1 is SEHNR, CDR2 FQNEAQ (reference sequence). Trimming stripped 6 bases from V and 4 bases from J, with 10 bases between. Filled out from reference TRBV7-9 and TRBJ2-7, the complete variable domain reads DTGVSQNPRHKITKRGQNVTFRCDPISEHNRLYWYRQTLGQGPEFLTYFQNEAQLEKSRLLSDRFSAERPKGSFSTLEIQRTEQGDSAMYLCASSSDAYEQYFGPGTRLTVT.